The subject of this entry is one T cell receptor beta chain. Original processing methods: From reference gene primer amplification, estimates of nucleated cell counts were derived. Repertoires were generated with immunoSEQ multiplex PCR, while TCRdb's copy carries only in-frame clones and drops some. The D gene and trimming were derived from the DNA, and the V and J assignments and clone size from that table. The data contain approximately 150,000 clones, around 80% of them singletons. The germline V and J ends were trimmed by 4 bases and 5 bases, with 17 bases remaining between them. The CDR3 contains 15 residues. The germline V gene encodes CDR1 LGHDT and CDR2 YNNKEL (reference sequence). Participant-reported clinical history was the basis for cohort assignment. This entry belongs to a study of blood T cell repertoires in COVID-19. Looking at the study overall: The study drew acute and convalescent COVID-19 samples from the United States, Italy and Spain.

This TCR was recovered from a man aged 35 to 55 with acute COVID-19. This chain links TRBV3-1 (or the pseudogene TRBV3-2) with TRBJ1-2; TRBD1 might be the D (6 bases). Sequencing was done on a sample of PBMCs or T cells enriched from blood (not recorded which). CDR3 bases: TGTGCCAGCAGCCCTGGCGGACAGAGGGTATATGGCTACACCTTC. It encodes CASSPGGQRVYGYTF.